This TCR beta chain was recovered during a study of cytomegalovirus exposure and HLA in healthy donors. Assay used: immunoSEQ multiplex PCR; TCRdb lists only in-frame clones, some missing. This sample yields around 150,000 clones, of which 86% are seen a single time; 5.7% belongs to the top ten. Comments on this clone: The antigen is undetermined.

Findings and caveats of the study: Clusters of TCRs from the first cohort tended to co-occur in the 120 or so validation repertoires (as a later analysis found). The majority of TCR sequences were rare, yet some public TCRs appeared in many donors.

Looked up from germline, CDR1 is SEHNR and CDR2 is FQNEAQ (reference sequence). V lost 2 bases to trimming and J lost 3 bases, with 6 bases between them. CDR3 length equals 13 residues. Sequenced material: PBMCs. The sequence derives from a woman in her thirties in good health and CMV-seronegative. The chain links TRBV7-9 to TRBJ2-3, with a weak D call TRBD1 (6 bases). The CDR3 nucleotides are TGTGCCAGCAGCTTACAGGGGACAGATACGCAGTATTTT. It translates to CASSLQGTDTQYF.